The 16 T cell receptor beta chains presented below share a single source sample, sequenced in a study of blood T cell repertoires in COVID-19. Clones were sequenced by immunoSEQ multiplex PCR, and TCRdb holds only the in-frame ones, with some missing. The sample carries roughly 68,000 clones, roughly 87% recorded once. Material for sequencing was peripheral blood. The source is a man between 50 and 59 years old with acute or convalescent COVID-19.

This clone occurred once. The chain recombines TRBV29-1 with TRBJ2-1; 9 bases are a match to TRBD2. The CDR3 loop spans 14 amino acids. From germline, CDR1 is SQVTM and CDR2 ANQGSEA. V lost 4 bases, J lost 2 bases, and 3 bases stayed unmatched. The CDR3 loop is CSVVSGGTYNEQFF. The DNA for the CDR3 is TGCAGCGTTGTTAGCGGGGGCACCTACAATGAGCAGTTCTTC.

The chain couples TRBV4-1 to TRBJ2-7, with D possibly being TRBD1 (6 bases). Germline values: CDR1 MGHRA, CDR2 YSYEKL. CDR3 size: 15 residues. V was shortened by 4 bases and J by 0 bases, with 13 bases between the two germline ends. The CDR3 here is CASSLTLGGSYEQYF. DNA for the CDR3: TGCGCCAGCAGCCTTACTCTAGGGGGCTCCTACGAGCAGTACTTC.

The chain employs TRBV2 and TRBJ1-4; possible D gene TRBD1, 6 bases. This CDR3 is 14 amino acids long. Between the trimmed V and J ends, which lost 4 bases and 7 bases, there was a span of 13 bases. Germline V gene data show CDR1 as SNHLY and CDR2 as FYNNEI. The CDR3 DNA is TGTGCCAGCAGTGTCAGAAGGGGGGGTGAAAAACTGTTTTTT. This translates into CASSVRRGGEKLFF.

This sequence joins TRBV6-6 and TRBJ2-1; D gene ambiguous. Looked up from germline, CDR1 is MNHNY and CDR2 is SVGAGI (reference sequence). V lost 2 bases to trimming and J lost 8 bases, with 4 bases between them. The CDR3 spans 11 residues. The CDR3 is CASSYNYEQFF. The CDR3, as DNA: TGTGCCAGCAGTTACAACTATGAGCAGTTCTTC.

The rearrangement joins TRBV7-2 to TRBJ2-3; TRBD2 agrees at 9 bases. Unmatched junction bases numbered 14, after V lost 4 bases and J lost 6 bases. This CDR3 comprises 17 residues. Germline V lookup: CDR1 SGHTA, CDR2 FQGNSA. The chain's CDR3 is CASSSPQVLAGSDTQYF. Written as DNA, the CDR3 is TGTGCCAGCAGCTCCCCCCAGGTCCTAGCGGGGTCTGATACGCAGTATTTT.

The V gene is TRBV29-1, the J gene TRBJ1-2, with unresolved D. Germline V gene data show CDR1 as SQVTM and CDR2 as ANQGSEA. V was cut by 7 bases and J by 4 bases, with 10 bases left in between. This CDR3 is 11 amino acids long. CDR3 in amino acids: CSATTGYGYTF. The CDR3 nucleotides read TGCAGCGCGACAACGGGCTATGGCTACACCTTC.

This chain joins TRBV28 and TRBJ1-4; the match to TRBD1 covers 7 bases. The V gene end was trimmed by 6 bases and the J gene end by 4 bases; junction bases not matched to a gene: 8. The germline V gene encodes CDR1 MDHEN and CDR2 SYDVKM. This CDR3 is built from 15 residues. The CDR3 nucleotides are TGTGCCAGCAGCAACAGGGGAAGCGGTAATGAAAAACTGTTTTTT. This translates into CASSNRGSGNEKLFF.

This clone was counted once. CDR3 residues: CASSLLLNEQFF. CDR3 nucleotides: TGTGCCAGCAGCTTACTTTTAAATGAGCAGTTCTTC. This chain connects TRBV5-4 to TRBJ2-1, with D hard to call. The V and J ends lost 2 bases and 7 bases respectively, with 7 bases between them. The CDR3 is made up of 12 amino acids. Looked up from germline, CDR1 is SGHNT and CDR2 is YYREEE (reference sequence).

CDR3 sequence reads: CSVGQARAKNIQYF. DNA for the CDR3: TGCAGCGTTGGACAGGCCAGGGCCAAAAACATTCAGTACTTC. The gene calls are TRBV29-1 and TRBJ2-4; D may be TRBD1 (6 bases). This CDR3 is 14 amino acids long. The germline CDR1 and CDR2 sequences are SQVTM and ANQGSEA. The V gene lost 4 bases and the J gene lost 1 base, with 11 bases spanning the gap. The whole variable domain, filled in from reference TRBV29-1 and TRBJ2-4, reads SAVISQKPSRDICQRGTSLTIQCQVDSQVTMMFWYRQQPGQSLTLIATANQGSEATYESGFVIDKFPISRPNLTFSTLTVSNMSPEDSSIYLCSVGQARAKNIQYFGAGTRLSVL.

The V and J genes are TRBV19 and TRBJ1-5; TRBD1 is a possible D gene (6 bases). The CDR3 extends over 18 amino acids. Germline CDR1 and CDR2: LNHDA and SQIVND (reference sequence). Trimming cost V 4 bases and J 0 bases, with 19 bases left between them. CDR3 sequence reads: CASSTPHDRRNSNQPQHF. In nucleotides, the CDR3 is TGTGCCAGTAGTACCCCCCACGACAGGCGAAATAGCAATCAGCCCCAGCATTTT.

V gene TRBV6-2 or TRBV6-3 combines with J gene TRBJ2-7; 12 nucleotides line up with TRBD2. The trim removed 5 bases at V and 7 bases at J, leaving 9 bases unmatched. Germline CDR1 reads MNHEY; CDR2 reads SVGEGT. This CDR3 is built from 15 residues. Here the CDR3 DNA reads TGTGCCAGCAGTCTCATGACTAGCGGGGGACGGGAGCAGTACTTC. Protein: CASSLMTSGGREQYF.

The CDR3 DNA sequence: TGTGCCAGGCCGGGACAGGGGATCGTGGTTGAAAAACTGTTTTTT. Amino acids: CARPGQGIVVEKLFF. The genes are TRBV28 and TRBJ1-4; 10 positions match TRBD1. The V and J ends lost 9 bases and 7 bases, in that order; junction bases with no gene match: 11. Germline V CDR1 and CDR2: MDHEN, SYDVKM. CDR3 length: 15 amino acids.

The chain links TRBV28 to TRBJ2-2; TRBD1 is a possible D gene (5 bases). Trimming pared 4 bases from V and 4 bases from J, leaving 16 bases between. CDR1 and CDR2 (germline): MDHEN, SYDVKM. There are 16 residues in the CDR3. The chain's CDR3 is CASSSGMGLRTGELFF. The CDR3 DNA follows: TGTGCCAGCAGTTCCGGTATGGGGCTTCGCACCGGGGAGCTGTTTTTT. Together with reference TRBV28 and TRBJ2-2, the CDR3 gives the full variable domain: DVKVTQSSRYLVKRTGEKVFLECVQDMDHENMFWYRQDPGLGLRLIYFSYDVKMKEKGDIPEGYSVSREKKERFSLILESASTNQTSMYLCASSSGMGLRTGELFFGEGSRLTVL.

The rearrangement uses TRBV5-1 and TRBJ2-7; 15 bases agree with TRBD2. CDR1 is SGHRS, CDR2 YFSETQ, per germline. The CDR3 contains 14 residues. V dropped 4 bases and J dropped 6; count of bases not matched to a gene: 2. The CDR3 here is CASSGTSGGFEQYF. The CDR3 nucleotides are TGCGCCAGCAGCGGGACTAGCGGGGGGTTCGAGCAGTACTTC.

This chain links TRBV7-6 with TRBJ2-3, with D perhaps TRBD2 (7 bases). This CDR3 is 15 amino acids long. Germline assignment: CDR1 SGHVS and CDR2 FNYEAQ. V shed 5 bases and J shed 1 base, with 13 bases lying between them. CDR3 nucleotides: TGTGCCAGCAGCGCCCCGGGGGGCGGCACAGATACGCAGTATTTT. This gives the protein CASSAPGGGTDTQYF. The full variable domain, rest sourced from reference TRBV7-6 and TRBJ2-3, is GAGVSQSPRYKVTKRGQDVALRCDPISGHVSLYWYRQALGQGPEFLTYFNYEAQQDKSGLPNDRFSAERPEGSISTLTIQRTEQRDSAMYRCASSAPGGGTDTQYFGPGTRLTVL.

This chain links TRBV7-3 with TRBJ1-2; D remains ambiguous. The CDR3 is made up of 14 amino acids. Germline V gene sequence: CDR1 SGHTA, CDR2 FQGTGA. V was trimmed by 1 base and J by 8 bases, leaving 14 bases between them. This CDR3 reads CASSLNSRSQGYTF. Here the CDR3 DNA reads TGTGCCAGCAGCTTAAATTCCAGGTCCCAAGGCTACACCTTC.